This T cell receptor beta chain originates from a study of blood T cell repertoires in COVID-19. Study-level background: COVID-19 samples collected from the United States, Italy and Spain covered acute and convalescent phases. Sample material is recorded as cDNA or gDNA derived from T cells, B-cell-depleted T cells, or PBMCs.

Per the germline V gene, CDR1 is WSHSY and CDR2 is SAAADI. This CDR3 has 14 residues. Trimming left V 4 bases short and J 4 bases short, with 10 bases between. The authors' processing: Estimated nucleated cell counts came from reference gene primer amplification. The repertoire was sequenced with immunoSEQ multiplex PCR; TCRdb's copy has only in-frame clones and lacks some. That table is the source of V, J and clone size, and D and trimming were worked out from the DNA. The sample carries about 210,000 clones, roughly nine tenths recorded once. The clonotype originates from a woman in her seventies with acute or convalescent COVID-19. Sequenced sample: peripheral blood. J is TRBJ1-4 and V is TRBV10-2; D gene uncertain. The CDR3 here is CASSGGRDNEKLFF. Written as DNA, the CDR3 is TGCGCCAGCAGTGGAGGGCGGGATAATGAAAAACTGTTTTTT.